A single sample gave rise to the 11 T cell receptor beta chains below, sequenced in a study of blood T cell repertoires in COVID-19. The method was immunoSEQ multiplex PCR; TCRdb's version includes in-frame clones alone and lacks a portion of them. Of about 200,000 clones in the sample, 85% to 90% were seen once. The sequenced material came from peripheral blood. These receptor sequences come from a man in his sixties with acute or convalescent COVID-19.

The V and J genes are TRBV2 and TRBJ2-5; tentative D call: TRBD1 (6 bases). Trimming removed 8 bases from V and 1 base from J, with 11 bases in between. Germline CDR1 SNHLY, CDR2 FYNNEI. The CDR3 contains 13 residues. CDR3 residues: CASYRESQETQYF. CDR3 DNA sequence: TGTGCCAGCTACAGGGAAAGCCAAGAGACCCAGTACTTC.

The chain uses TRBV29-1 and TRBJ1-4; 11 positions agree with TRBD1. Germline V gene data show CDR1 as SQVTM and CDR2 as ANQGSEA. J gave up 7 bases and V 4 bases, and 11 bases lay outside the gene matches. The CDR3 runs 16 residues. The CDR3 spells CSVAHPRDRGFEKLFF. CDR3 coding DNA: TGCAGCGTTGCCCACCCCAGGGACAGGGGGTTTGAAAAACTGTTTTTT.

The rearrangement joins TRBV27 to TRBJ1-1; TRBD1 agrees at 8 bases. Germline lookup yields CDR1 MNHEY and CDR2 SMNVEV (reference sequence). The CDR3 extends over 12 amino acids. With V trimmed by 6 bases and J by 8 bases, 5 bases remained unmatched. DNA of the CDR3: TGTGCCAGCAGGAGAGGACAGGGAGAAGCTTTCTTT. This codes for CASRRGQGEAFF.

In this sample, this clone turned up a few times. The chain uses TRBV5-5 and TRBJ2-1, with 9 bases identical to TRBD1. The J segment lost 7 bases and the V segment lost 0 bases, leaving 5 bases of the junction unmatched. Germline CDR1 reads SGHKS; CDR2 reads YYEKEE (reference sequence). The CDR3 is 15 residues long. This chain's CDR3 is CASSLEQGARNEQFF. The CDR3 DNA is TGTGCCAGCAGCTTGGAACAGGGGGCGCGAAATGAGCAGTTCTTC.

This clone was counted many times. The chain employs TRBV19 and TRBJ1-5; TRBD1 aligns across 7 bases. This CDR3 is 15 amino acids long. Germline V gene data show CDR1 as LNHDA and CDR2 as SQIVND (reference sequence). Trimming removed 8 bases from V and 4 bases from J; junction bases left unmatched: 11. The CDR3 nucleotides are TGTGCCAGTTCGCGCGACAGGGTCCCTAATCAGCCCCAGCATTTT. This codes for CASSRDRVPNQPQHF.

The V gene is TRBV28, the J gene TRBJ1-5; D is unclear. CDR1 and CDR2 from the germline V gene are MDHEN and SYDVKM. Trimming pared 10 bases from V and 0 bases from J, leaving 19 bases between. The CDR3 runs 16 residues. The CDR3 is CAIKSGGPYSNQPQHF. The CDR3 DNA reads as TGTGCCATCAAATCGGGAGGCCCTTATAGCAATCAGCCCCAGCATTTT. Full variable domain (outside the CDR3, taken from reference TRBV28 and TRBJ1-5): DVKVTQSSRYLVKRTGEKVFLECVQDMDHENMFWYRQDPGLGLRLIYFSYDVKMKEKGDIPEGYSVSREKKERFSLILESASTNQTSMYLCAIKSGGPYSNQPQHFGDGTRLSIL.

The chain is built from TRBV7-3 and TRBJ1-2; D remains ambiguous. The V end lost 3 bases, the J end lost 0 bases, and 11 bases lay between the germline ends. The germline gives CDR1 SGHTA, CDR2 FQGTGA. The CDR3 sequence is 15 residues long. The CDR3 nucleotides are TGTGCCAGCAGCTTTTATGCAGGTCCTAACTATGGCTACACCTTC. Translating it yields CASSFYAGPNYGYTF.

The chain has TRBV28 and TRBJ1-5; no clear D gene. CDR1 is MDHEN and CDR2 is SYDVKM in the germline V gene. Trimming stripped 4 bases from V and 0 bases from J, with 10 bases between. CDR3 length equals 15 residues. The CDR3 reads CASSSGMYSNQPQHF. In DNA form, the CDR3 reads TGTGCCAGCAGTTCCGGGATGTATAGCAATCAGCCCCAGCATTTT.

The rearrangement joins TRBV15 to TRBJ1-5; the D is unclear. Trimming removed 1 base from V and 1 base from J, with 5 bases in between. Germline V lookup: CDR1 LNHNV, CDR2 YYDKDF (reference sequence). This CDR3 is built from 14 residues. In nucleotides, the CDR3 is TGTGCCACCAGCAGAGGGCAGAGCAATCAGCCCCAGCATTTT. Translated: CATSRGQSNQPQHF. Full variable domain (remainder filled in from reference TRBV15 and TRBJ1-5): DAMVIQNPRYQVTQFGKPVTLSCSQTLNHNVMYWYQQKSSQAPKLLFHYYDKDFNNEADTPDNFQSRRPNTSFCFLDIRSPGLGDTAMYLCATSRGQSNQPQHFGDGTRLSIL.

This clone was counted a few times. Its ends do not fully match the called genes, so a read error is possible. The chain recombines TRBV5-4 with TRBJ2-7, with TRBD1 matching over 8 bases. The CDR3 runs to 13 residues. Germline CDR1 and CDR2: SGHNT and YYREEE (reference sequence). The CDR3 is CASSSRDRHEEYF. In nucleotides, the CDR3 is TGTGCCAGCAGCTCCCGGGACAGGCACGAGGAGTACTTC.

J is TRBJ2-1 and V is TRBV7-8; D might be TRBD2 (6 bases). The CDR3 sequence is 14 residues long. The germline V and J ends were trimmed by 4 bases and 1 base, with 8 bases remaining between them. Germline V gene lookup returns CDR1 SGHVS and CDR2 FQNEAQ. The CDR3 coding sequence is TGTGCCAGCAGCTCCGGGGGTTCCTACAATGAGCAGTTCTTC. This codes for CASSSGGSYNEQFF.